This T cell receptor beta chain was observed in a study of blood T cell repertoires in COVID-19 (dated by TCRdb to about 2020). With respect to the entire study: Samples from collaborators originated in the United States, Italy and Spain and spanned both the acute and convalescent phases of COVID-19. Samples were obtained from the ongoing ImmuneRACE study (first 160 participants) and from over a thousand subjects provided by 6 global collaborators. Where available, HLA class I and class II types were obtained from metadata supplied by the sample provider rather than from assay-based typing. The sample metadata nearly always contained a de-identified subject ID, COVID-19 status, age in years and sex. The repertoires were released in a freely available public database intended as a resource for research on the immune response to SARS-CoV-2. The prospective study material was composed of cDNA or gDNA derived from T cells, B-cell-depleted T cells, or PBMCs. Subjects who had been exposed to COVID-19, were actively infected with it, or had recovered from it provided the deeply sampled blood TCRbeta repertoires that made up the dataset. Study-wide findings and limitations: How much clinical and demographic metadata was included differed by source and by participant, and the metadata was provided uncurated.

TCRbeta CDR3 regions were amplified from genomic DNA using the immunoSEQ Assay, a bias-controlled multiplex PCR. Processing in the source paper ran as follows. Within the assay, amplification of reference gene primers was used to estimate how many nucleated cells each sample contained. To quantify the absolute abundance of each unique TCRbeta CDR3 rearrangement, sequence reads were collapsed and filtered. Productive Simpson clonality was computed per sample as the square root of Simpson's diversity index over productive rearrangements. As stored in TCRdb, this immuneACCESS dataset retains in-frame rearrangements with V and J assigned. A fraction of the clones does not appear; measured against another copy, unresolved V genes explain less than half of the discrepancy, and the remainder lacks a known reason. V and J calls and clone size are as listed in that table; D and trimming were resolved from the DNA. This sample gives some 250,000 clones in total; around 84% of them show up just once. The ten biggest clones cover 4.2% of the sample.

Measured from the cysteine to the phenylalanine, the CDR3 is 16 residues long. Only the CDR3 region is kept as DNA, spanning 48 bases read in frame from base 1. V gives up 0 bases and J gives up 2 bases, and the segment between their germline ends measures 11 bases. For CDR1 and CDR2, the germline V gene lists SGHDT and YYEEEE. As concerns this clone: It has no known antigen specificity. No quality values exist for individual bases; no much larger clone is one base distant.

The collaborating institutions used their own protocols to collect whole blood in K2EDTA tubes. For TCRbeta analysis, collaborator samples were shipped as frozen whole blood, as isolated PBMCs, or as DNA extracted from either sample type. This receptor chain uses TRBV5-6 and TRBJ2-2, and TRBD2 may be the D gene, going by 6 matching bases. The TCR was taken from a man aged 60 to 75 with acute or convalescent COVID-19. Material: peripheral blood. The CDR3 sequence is CASSLDLALNTGELFF. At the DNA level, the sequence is TGTGCCAGCAGCTTGGACCTAGCGCTCAACACCGGGGAGCTGTTTTTT. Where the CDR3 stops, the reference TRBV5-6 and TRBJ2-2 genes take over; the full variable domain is DAGVTQSPTHLIKTRGQQVTLRCSPKSGHDTVSWYQQALGQGPQFIFQYYEEEERQRGNFPDRFSGHQFPNYSSELNVNALLLGDSALYLCASSLDLALNTGELFFGEGSRLTVL.